The 17 T cell receptor beta chains in this list originate from one sample, sequenced in a study of blood T cells in healthy people across ages. A second PCR, run for about 7 to 11 cycles, used a sample-barcoded 5' primer plus a J-beta primer mix. MiXCR, run by TCRdb on the 5' RACE reads, gives a single entry per CDR3 protein. The sample contains around 1.5 million distinct CDR3 sequences, around 59% of which appear only once. The sequencing input was blood. These receptors originate from a man younger than 35 in good health.

This sequence joins TRBV2 and TRBJ1-2; unclear D gene. With 7 bases removed from V and 6 bases from J, the gap between germline ends came to 18 bases. CDR1 is SNHLY, CDR2 FYNNEI, per germline. The CDR3 covers 14 residues. The CDR3 region is CASILDTSAHGYTF. The CDR3 nucleotides read TGTGCCAGCATTTTAGATACCTCGGCCCATGGCTACACCTTC.

V gene TRBV6-1 combines with J gene TRBJ2-5; perhaps TRBD2 as D (5 bases). The J call is uncertain, as TRBJ2-7 better fits the DNA end. Germline V gene lookup returns CDR1 MNHNS and CDR2 SASEGT. The CDR3 runs to 12 residues. The CDR3 protein is CASGEMAGEQYF. The CDR3 DNA reads as TGTGCCAGCGGGGAAATGGCGGGCGAGCAGTACTTC.

V is TRBV9 and J is TRBJ2-5; D is unclear. Germline assignment: CDR1 SGDLS and CDR2 YYNGEE. Trimming left V 0 bases short and J 5 bases short, with 23 bases between. This CDR3 is built from 18 residues. The CDR3 here is CASSVESSFWPMGETQYF. The CDR3 DNA sequence: TGTGCCAGCAGCGTAGAGTCCTCTTTTTGGCCCATGGGTGAGACCCAGTACTTC.

The chain is built from TRBV6-2 or TRBV6-3 and TRBJ2-7, with 9 bases fitting TRBD1. From germline, CDR1 is MNHEY and CDR2 SVGEGT. The CDR3 is 17 residues long. Trimming cost V 2 bases and J 7 bases; bases outside gene matches: 15. The CDR3 DNA reads as TGTGCCAGCAGTTACAATCTTCTCCCTGGACAGGGGTGGGAGCAGTACTTC. The encoded protein is CASSYNLLPGQGWEQYF.

This clonotype was found a few times. The chain employs TRBV20-1 and TRBJ1-4; possibly TRBD1 for D (6 bases). V gave up 3 bases and J gave up 4 bases, with 9 bases separating them. Germline CDR1 is DFQATT and CDR2 is SNEGSKA (reference sequence). The CDR3 covers 13 residues. The CDR3 spells CSARQGFNEKLFF. The DNA of the CDR3 is TGCAGTGCTAGGCAGGGGTTTAATGAAAAACTGTTTTTT.

The chain has TRBV27 and TRBJ2-7, with 8 bases fitting TRBD2. CDR1 MNHEY and CDR2 SMNVEV come from the germline V gene (reference sequence). This CDR3 is built from 15 residues. Trimming took 2 bases from V and 6 from J; bases not matched to a gene: 9. The CDR3 coding sequence is TGTGCCAGCAGTTTAATTGGGACTAGTTACGGCGAGCAGTACTTC. As protein: CASSLIGTSYGEQYF.

The chain has TRBV27 and TRBJ1-4; 8 bases are shared with TRBD1. V lost 4 bases and J lost 3; bases outside the gene matches: 7. This CDR3 is built from 16 residues. Germline CDR1 is MNHEY and CDR2 is SMNVEV (reference sequence). In DNA form, the CDR3 reads TGTGCCAGCAGTTCCGGGACAGGAGCTTCTAATGAAAAACTGTTTTTT. Its protein is CASSSGTGASNEKLFF. Full variable domain (rest looked up from reference TRBV27 and TRBJ1-4): EAQVTQNPRYLITVTGKKLTVTCSQNMNHEYMSWYRQDPGLGLRQIYYSMNVEVTDKGDVPEGYKVSRKEKRNFPLILESPSPNQTSLYFCASSSGTGASNEKLFFGSGTQLSVL.

This clonotype showed up just once. The chain recombines TRBV27 with TRBJ2-1, with D hard to call. Trimming left V 10 bases short and J 8 bases short, with 9 bases between. The CDR3 runs to 10 residues. Looked up from germline, CDR1 is MNHEY and CDR2 is SMNVEV (reference sequence). The CDR3 DNA follows: TGTGCCAACCCTACGGATGAGCAGTTCTTC. This codes for CANPTDEQFF.

The genes are TRBV5-1 and TRBJ2-1; D perhaps matches TRBD1 (6 bases). Germline V gene data show CDR1 as SGHRS and CDR2 as YFSETQ. Trimming took off 4 bases at V and 4 bases at J, with 18 bases between the two ends. This CDR3 has 16 amino acids. CDR3 in DNA: TGCGCCAGCAGCGGGGACACGGGAATTGCGTACAATGAGCAGTTCTTC. Translation: CASSGDTGIAYNEQFF. Combining the CDR3 with reference TRBV5-1 and TRBJ2-1 gives the whole variable domain KAGVTQTPRYLIKTRGQQVTLSCSPISGHRSVSWYQQTPGQGLQFLFEYFSETQRNKGNFPGRFSGRQFSNSRSEMNVSTLELGDSALYLCASSGDTGIAYNEQFFGPGTRLTVL.

The chain couples TRBV4-3 to TRBJ1-4, with unresolved D. CDR3 length equals 15 residues. Trimming removed 0 bases from V and 5 bases from J, with 10 bases in between. In germline, CDR1 is LGHNA, CDR2 YSLEER. The CDR3 region is CASSQDGRTNEKLFF. The CDR3 DNA is TGCGCCAGCAGCCAAGATGGGCGAACGAATGAAAAACTGTTTTTT.

V gene TRBV7-9 combines with J gene TRBJ1-1; 7 nucleotides agree with TRBD1. The CDR3 loop spans 15 amino acids. CDR1 is SEHNR and CDR2 is FQNEAQ in the germline V gene (reference sequence). V shed 1 base, J shed 8 bases, and the junction held 10 bases outside the gene matches. CDR3 DNA sequence: TGTGCCAGCAGCTTAGTGTCCCCGGGACAGCCGGAAGCTTTCTTT. Its translation is CASSLVSPGQPEAFF.

This clonotype was counted between two and nine times. Compared with germline, one end of the junction differs, possibly owing to a read error. This chain joins TRBV28 and TRBJ2-2; 7 bases match TRBD2. CDR1 is MDHEN, CDR2 SYDVKM, per germline. CDR3 size: 14 residues. The CDR3, as DNA: TGTGCCACCCAAACTGGGAGGGTTACCGGGGAGTTGTTTTTT. Protein sequence: CATQTGRVTGELFF.

The V and J genes are TRBV5-5 and TRBJ2-1; D is possibly TRBD1 or TRBD2 (5 bases each). CDR1 SGHKS and CDR2 YYEKEE come from the germline V gene (reference sequence). Deletions cut 4 bases from V and 8 bases from J, with 13 bases between. This CDR3 has 13 residues. The CDR3 DNA is TGTGCCAGCAGCGGGGACGTCCCTCATGAGCAGTTCTTC. Residues: CASSGDVPHEQFF.

This rearrangement joins TRBV15 to TRBJ2-5; 7 bases are a match to TRBD1. The DNA end is more similar to TRBJ2-7, so the J call may be wrong. CDR1 and CDR2 (germline): LNHNV, YYDKDF (reference sequence). The CDR3 loop spans 13 amino acids. Written as DNA, the CDR3 is TGTGCCACCAGCAGAAAACGGGACAGCGAGCAGTACTTC. This gives the protein CATSRKRDSEQYF.

J is TRBJ2-7 and V is TRBV10-3, with D unclear. The CDR3 extends over 13 amino acids. V lost 3 bases and J 3 bases, leaving 9 bases between the germline ends. Germline values: CDR1 ENHRY, CDR2 SYGVKD. Here the CDR3 reads CAISEGPIYEQYF. In DNA, the CDR3 is TGTGCCATCAGTGAAGGGCCGATCTACGAGCAGTACTTC.

This clonotype was seen only a few times. The J gene is TRBJ1-2, the V gene TRBV7-2; no clear D gene. Germline CDR1 reads SGHTA; CDR2 reads FQGNSA. Trimming removed 1 base at V and 8 bases at J, with 14 bases between. This CDR3 spans 14 amino acids. CDR3 sequence (DNA): TGTGCCAGCAGCTTAGTTGAGGGTACGGGAGGCTACACCTTC. Its translation: CASSLVEGTGGYTF.

This chain joins TRBV5-1 and TRBJ2-1, with a weak D call TRBD1 (6 bases). From germline, CDR1 is SGHRS and CDR2 YFSETQ. Trimming removed 4 bases from V and 5 bases from J, with 16 bases in between. The CDR3 length is 15 residues. CDR3 sequence (DNA): TGCGCCAGCAGCAAACCGACAGGATCGAACAATGAGCAGTTCTTC. Translated: CASSKPTGSNNEQFF. The whole variable domain, remainder taken from reference TRBV5-1 and TRBJ2-1, is KAGVTQTPRYLIKTRGQQVTLSCSPISGHRSVSWYQQTPGQGLQFLFEYFSETQRNKGNFPGRFSGRQFSNSRSEMNVSTLELGDSALYLCASSKPTGSNNEQFFGPGTRLTVL.